These 22 T cell receptor beta chains were sequenced from one sample in a study of T cells after yellow fever vaccination. A single record per CDR3 protein comes from TCRdb applying MiXCR to the 5' RACE reads. This table holds about 75,000 distinct CDR3 sequences, around 7.8% found once. The specimen was CD8+ T cells sorted from PBMCs, collected 10 days after the first yellow fever vaccination. All receptors derive from a young man who received the YFV17D yellow fever vaccine.

This clonotype was seen only a few times. The V gene is TRBV7-9, the J gene TRBJ1-1; D unclear. Germline V CDR1 and CDR2: SEHNR, FQNEAQ (reference sequence). This CDR3 region has 11 residues. V was cut by 5 bases and J by 9 bases, with 10 bases left in between. The CDR3 region is CASSRALKAFF. In nucleotides, the CDR3 is TGTGCCAGCAGCCGCGCACTTAAAGCTTTCTTT.

A few counts support this clonotype. The junction shows a germline mismatch at one end, possibly a read error. This rearrangement joins TRBV5-1 to TRBJ2-5; D is uncertain. CDR3 length: 14 residues. Germline-derived CDR1 and CDR2 are SGHRS and YFSETQ. The CDR3 reads CASNLVENQETQYF. As DNA, the CDR3 is TGCGCCAGCAACTTGGTGGAGAACCAAGAGACCCAGTACTTC.

As concerns this clonotype: One end of the junction varies from germline; a read error may be responsible. This chain uses TRBV19 with TRBJ1-5, with 7 bases lining up with TRBD1. This CDR3 is 15 amino acids long. Germline CDR1 is LNHDA and CDR2 is SQIVND (reference sequence). For the CDR3, the DNA is TGTGCCAGTAGTTGGGGACAGACTAGCAAACAGCCCCAGCATTTT. Its translation: CASSWGQTSKQPQHF.

This clonotype came up many times. The chain has TRBV27 and TRBJ2-3, with D unclear. Germline V gene lookup returns CDR1 MNHEY and CDR2 SMNVEV (reference sequence). The V and J ends lost 4 bases and 0 bases respectively, with 8 bases between them. CDR3 length equals 14 residues. The CDR3 sequence: CASSYSSSTDTQYF. The CDR3 DNA is TGTGCCAGCAGTTATTCGTCTAGCACAGATACGCAGTATTTT.

This clonotype occurred many times. Germline and junction disagree at one end, which may indicate a read error. The rearrangement uses TRBV12-3 or TRBV12-4 and TRBJ1-1; D unresolved. The CDR3 totals 13 residues. The CDR3 coding sequence is TGTGCCAGCAGTCCCCACGGGCTCGCTGACGCTTTCTTT. This translates into CASSPHGLADAFF.

As to this clonotype: A much larger clone sits a single nucleotide away, making a read error possible. V gene TRBV5-4 combines with J gene TRBJ2-4, with D perhaps given as TRBD1 or TRBD2 (5 bases each). Germline V lookup: CDR1 SGHNT, CDR2 YYREEE (reference sequence). CDR3 size: 15 residues. The CDR3 region is CASSLRGDGKTIQYF. The CDR3 nucleotides read TGTGCCAGCAGCTTGAGAGGGGATGGGAAAACCATTCAGTACTTC.

The chain is built from TRBV30 and TRBJ2-2; 7 nucleotides line up with TRBD1. Germline lookup yields CDR1 GTSNPN and CDR2 SVGIG (reference sequence). The CDR3 length is 14 residues. J lost 4 bases, V lost 1 base, and 3 bases had no gene match. This CDR3 is CAWSEGARTGELFF. CDR3 DNA sequence: TGTGCCTGGAGTGAGGGGGCTCGCACCGGGGAGCTGTTTTTT.

This clonotype has at least ten counts. The J gene is TRBJ2-3, the V gene TRBV6-5; D unclear. V shed 4 bases and J shed 3 bases, with 5 bases lying between them. The CDR3 extends over 12 amino acids. In germline, CDR1 is MNHEY, CDR2 SVGAGI. The CDR3 nucleotides read TGTGCCAGCAGTTTCGGGACAGATACGCAGTATTTT. Translation: CASSFGTDTQYF.

This clonotype was counted many times. The V gene is TRBV12-3 or TRBV12-4, the J gene TRBJ1-1; D gene uncertain. V lost 3 bases and J lost 0, with 5 bases in between. This CDR3 is built from 13 residues. CDR3 sequence: CASSFTVNTEAFF. Here the CDR3 DNA reads TGTGCCAGCAGTTTTACGGTGAACACTGAAGCTTTCTTT.

This clonotype was detected ten times or more. The chain has TRBV4-2 and TRBJ2-6, with unresolved D. The CDR3 has 18 residues. Germline CDR1 is LGHNA and CDR2 is YNFKEQ. Trimming stripped 0 bases from V and 4 bases from J, with 16 bases between. Here the CDR3 reads CASSQDGSSTSGANVLTF. As DNA, the CDR3 is TGTGCCAGCAGCCAAGATGGCAGCTCCACCTCCGGGGCCAACGTCCTGACTTTC.

V gene TRBV12-5 combines with J gene TRBJ2-1; D perhaps matches TRBD1 (5 bases). CDR1 LGHNT and CDR2 FRNRAP come from the germline V gene. The CDR3 loop spans 16 amino acids. V dropped 0 bases and J dropped 0 bases, with 9 bases sitting between them. Here the CDR3 DNA reads TGTGCTAGTGGTTTGGTAGATGGGGCCTCCTACAATGAGCAGTTCTTC. Translation: CASGLVDGASYNEQFF.

This clonotype was detected ten times or more. V gene TRBV7-9 combines with J gene TRBJ2-1, with D possibly matching TRBD2 (6 bases). Germline CDR1 SEHNR, CDR2 FQNEAQ (reference sequence). The CDR3 length is 16 residues. The V end was cut by 5 bases, the J end by 4 bases, with 18 bases between. CDR3 DNA sequence: TGTGCCAGCAGCCCTCCGGCGGGAATCGAGTACAATGAGCAGTTCTTC. Its translation is CASSPPAGIEYNEQFF. The entire variable domain, with the rest obtained from reference TRBV7-9 and TRBJ2-1, is as follows: DTGVSQNPRHKITKRGQNVTFRCDPISEHNRLYWYRQTLGQGPEFLTYFQNEAQLEKSRLLSDRFSAERPKGSFSTLEIQRTEQGDSAMYLCASSPPAGIEYNEQFFGPGTRLTVL.

This clonotype was counted once. V gene TRBV4-2 combines with J gene TRBJ2-2; D is unresolved. The CDR3 has 15 amino acids. CDR1 and CDR2 from the germline V gene are LGHNA and YNFKEQ. The V gene lost 5 bases and the J gene lost 0 bases, with 10 bases spanning the gap. This chain's CDR3 is CASSKGRSNTGELFF. The CDR3 coding sequence is TGTGCCAGCAGCAAAGGCCGGTCGAACACCGGGGAGCTGTTTTTT.

The rearrangement joins TRBV12-3 or TRBV12-4 to TRBJ1-1; a weak D match, TRBD1 (5 bases). V lost 7 bases and J 10 bases, leaving 16 bases between the germline ends. The CDR3 covers 12 residues. CDR3 protein: CASTLGAIGAFF. The DNA of the CDR3 is TGTGCCAGCACCCTAGGGGCGATAGGAGCTTTCTTT.

The rearrangement joins TRBV28 to TRBJ1-1; D ambiguous. The CDR3 is made up of 14 amino acids. Deletions cut 1 base from V and 0 bases from J, with 6 bases between. CDR1 is MDHEN, CDR2 SYDVKM, per germline. CDR3 sequence: CASSLLPLNTEAFF. Written as DNA, the CDR3 is TGTGCCAGCAGTTTATTACCACTGAACACTGAAGCTTTCTTT.

CDR3 bases: TGCGCCAGCAGCCTCACACTAGCGGGGGCCTCCTACGAGCAGTACTTC. Its protein is CASSLTLAGASYEQYF. The rearrangement links TRBV4-1 to TRBJ2-7; 11 bases match TRBD2. V gave up 4 bases and J gave up 0 bases; unmatched junction bases: 5. Germline V lookup: CDR1 MGHRA, CDR2 YSYEKL. The CDR3 extends over 16 amino acids.

This clonotype was seen more than once but under ten times. The rearrangement joins TRBV27 to TRBJ2-1, with D maybe TRBD2 (6 bases). V was shortened by 5 bases and J by 1 base, with 9 bases between the two germline ends. The CDR3 runs 14 residues. Germline V gene lookup returns CDR1 MNHEY and CDR2 SMNVEV (reference sequence). The CDR3 DNA follows: TGTGCCAGCAGTATTGGGGGGTCCTACAATGAGCAGTTCTTC. It specifies CASSIGGSYNEQFF.

Concerning this clonotype: This may arise from a read error, as a much more abundant clone is one base away. J is TRBJ1-4 and V is TRBV4-1; weak D call: TRBD1 (5 bases). Germline CDR1 and CDR2: MGHRA and YSYEKL. CDR3 length: 16 amino acids. V was pared by 0 bases and J by 4 bases, with 12 bases between. DNA of the CDR3: TGCGCCAGCAGCCAAGAAATTCAGGGACTTAATGAAAAACTGTTTTTT. As protein: CASSQEIQGLNEKLFF.

This clonotype was seen repeatedly, ten times or more. The chain carries TRBV6-2 or TRBV6-3 and TRBJ2-7; D may be TRBD1 (6 bases). The CDR3 has 13 residues. The germline V gene has CDR1 MNHEY and CDR2 SVGEGT. Trimming removed 4 bases at V and 3 bases at J, with 10 bases between. The CDR3 loop is CASSSTGDYEQYV. In DNA form, the CDR3 reads TGTGCCAGCAGTTCGACAGGAGACTACGAGCAGTACGTC.

There are many counts of this clonotype. The J gene is TRBJ2-7, the V gene TRBV12-3 or TRBV12-4; 7 bases match TRBD2. The CDR3 runs 12 residues. V lost 3 bases to trimming and J lost 9 bases; unmatched junction nucleotides: 5. The chain's CDR3 is CASSLGGSGQYF. In DNA, the CDR3 is TGTGCCAGCAGTTTGGGGGGGTCTGGGCAGTACTTC.

This clonotype occurred many times. The V gene is TRBV4-3, the J gene TRBJ2-7; D is unresolved. The V end was cut by 6 bases, the J end by 3 bases, with 6 bases between. CDR1 is LGHNA and CDR2 is YSLEER in the germline V gene. The CDR3 runs to 11 residues. CDR3 residues: CASSNGYEQYF. In DNA, the CDR3 is TGCGCCAGCAGTAATGGCTACGAGCAGTACTTC.

The rearrangement links TRBV7-9 to TRBJ2-3; D remains unclear. The CDR3 has 15 amino acids. The germline CDR1 and CDR2 sequences are SEHNR and FQNEAQ (reference sequence). V dropped 1 base and J dropped 2 bases, with 10 bases sitting between them. CDR3 region: CASSLELRYTDTQYF. The CDR3 DNA reads TGTGCCAGCAGCTTAGAACTCCGGTACACAGATACGCAGTATTTT.